This TCR beta chain emerged from a study of cytomegalovirus exposure and HLA in healthy donors (dated by TCRdb to 2016 to 2017). A note on the overall study: An earlier analysis of several hundred of the donors reported approximately 280 Gb of sequence data and about 120 million unique TCR beta sequences obtained from 180 million or so T cells. Every repertoire in the discovery cohort had been generated on one and the same sequencing platform. Class I and class II HLA loci were covered by the typing at four-digit resolution. An earlier analysis of some 600 of the donors applied high-throughput TCR beta sequencing to assess whether each TCR beta V gene segment acted as functional or pseudogenic. Roughly 5 DR-DQ haplotypes were treated as single units for association and clustering because of strong linkage in the cohort. The study combined high-throughput TCR immunosequencing, statistical association of individual TCRs with disease status, and machine learning to predict cytomegalovirus infection status. Rather than drawing on any new phenotypic data, the later analysis identified candidate immune exposures from TCR beta sequences and the way those sequences occurred across donors. Of the roughly 430 genotyped donors, 65% to 90% fell in the genetic ancestry cluster associated with self-reported Caucasian donors. The study was designed to test whether signatures of past pathogen exposure could be identified by cataloging public T cell receptors. An early release covering 550 to 700 HLA-typed donors comprised 250 to 350 gigabases of sequencing data and about 90 million unique TCR sequences. A later analysis re-examined previously published TCR beta repertoires from just over 650 donors and added high-resolution HLA genotyping to investigate patterns of TCR occurrence. The number of donors typed differed by locus, with roughly 629-640 for A, B, C, DRB1 and DQB1, 522 for DQA1, about 610 for DPA1, and 400 to 490 for DPB1. Along with the 666-subject first cohort, a separate validation cohort of over a hundred different subjects was used. The T cell repertoires of some 670 subjects were profiled by immunosequencing and related to cytomegalovirus serostatus. On average, around 230,000 unique TCR beta nucleotide sequences were sequenced per donor among 300 to 500 genotyped donors of the cohort, with roughly 18% of those sequences being non-productive. Donor age, sex, ethnicity and CMV serostatus were collected together with the repertoire data. A later genetic analysis took genome-wide SNP genotypes for about 55% of the 666 donors and used that subset as a discovery cohort.

The library relied on the immunoSEQ multiplex PCR assay. For the multiplex PCR, a mixture combining 60 forward primers for TCR Vbeta segments and 13 reverse primers for TCR Jbeta segments was used. The CDR3 region of rearranged TCR beta genes was amplified from genomic DNA with a multiplex PCR assay. Amplified TCR beta libraries were sequenced as 87-base-pair reads on the Illumina HiSeq System. The source study handled its data this way. A later analysis tallied roughly 80 million unique TCR beta chains across the 640 or so repertoires, and roughly 11 million of those chains were shared by two or more donors. To remove PCR and sequencing errors, raw reads were error-corrected and collapsed into unique sequences using a nearest-neighbor algorithm that merged closely related sequences. V, D and J gene segments were assigned by aligning CDR3 sequences to IMGT reference sequences. Each retained sequence needed at least a six-nucleotide match to both a V gene segment and a J gene segment. Rearrangements were classified as productive when the CDR3 lacked stop codons and remained in frame with V and J, and all other rearrangements were classified as non-productive. Following IMGT convention, CDR3 was defined as the stretch from the second conserved V-encoded cysteine to the conserved J-encoded phenylalanine. In an earlier analysis of 550 to 650 of the donors, sequences lacking an unambiguous match to a single V gene segment were excluded. An earlier analysis of about 600 of the donors called V segments functional above 56.7% productive rearrangements and segregating when the between-donor standard deviation exceeded 5%. A statistical classification framework was built for diagnosing cytomegalovirus status from the catalog of TCR beta chain sequences. In a later analysis, V and J genes were assigned by comparing TCR nucleotide sequences against IMGT/GENE-DB human TR gene sequences. In a later analysis, CDR3 sequences and most-parsimonious VDJ recombination scenarios were assigned using the TCRdist pipeline. In a later analysis, each TCR beta chain was defined by its CDR3 amino acid sequence together with its V-gene family, and reads without a unique V-gene family were excluded. In a later analysis, 450 to 600 highly shared, low-generation-probability nucleotide sequences were removed to address suspected cross-contamination and a sequencing artifact. For each public chain, a later analysis derived a clonal expansion index from normalized ranks of inferred template counts within each repertoire. A later analysis computed generation probabilities with a VDJ recombination model fitted to out-of-frame rearrangements, and checked the results against IGoR. In a later analysis, TCR-TCR, TCR-HLA and TCR-CMV co-occurrence was scored with hypergeometric tests, and a repertoire-size bias correction was applied to TCR pairs. In a later analysis, false discovery rates were estimated by permuting HLA or CMV assignments 20 times. In a later analysis, co-occurring TCRs were grouped using DBSCAN, and TCRdist sequence similarity was added for clustering within HLA-allele-positive subsets. Repertoires with fewer than 30,000 or more than 120,000 public chains were left out of co-occurrence clustering, as were four to six repertoires with anomalous nucleotide sharing. Drawn from immuneACCESS, this table holds only the in-frame rearrangements with V and J called that TCRdb kept. Clones are partly lost; checked studies trace under half to an unresolved V gene and leave the rest unexplained. The DNA gave D and trimming, while V, J and clone size come from that table. The sample profile shows 150,000 to 200,000 clones; around four fifths of them were found once. The top ten hold 1.4% of the sample.

Overall study results and their limits: In a later genetic analysis, fewer N-insertions in productive TCRs were reported among donors in an Asian-associated ancestry cluster than the roughly 700-donor mean. The sequencing pipeline was judged likely to have produced a cluster of highly shared sequence variants as a technical artifact. Because HLA typing was missing for some donors at each locus, association tests included only the typed subset. Cytomegalovirus status was reported to be diagnosed by the classifier with high specificity and sensitivity in both the original and validation cohorts. Because counts were too low, about 18 rarely observed V segments, including chromosome 9 orphons, were excluded from the earlier analysis of roughly 580 of the donors. Linkage disequilibrium might explain the correlated functional status among segregating V segments, but an unknown experimental factor could not be excluded. Most CMV-associated TCR beta chains appeared to be HLA-restricted in a later analysis, and the HLA associations seemed to be driven largely by CMV exposure. When HLA alleles, especially DR and DQ, strongly co-occurred, TCR associations were difficult to assign to individual alleles. Some IMGT-functional V segments, including TRBV6-2 and TRBV6-3, could not be told apart with the 87-base-pair reads, so those segments were excluded. While some public TCRs were present in many individuals, most TCR sequences turned up only very rarely across donors. In a later analysis, several top co-occurrence clusters were reported to appear linked to parvovirus B19, influenza, CMV and Epstein-Barr virus. A further reported finding was that TCR beta sequences accurately predicted the HLA-A and HLA-B alleles for most subjects in the first cohort. For the cohort, immune exposure information was limited to CMV serostatus. A later analysis associated 16,951 TCR beta sequences with specific HLA alleles at a false discovery rate of 0.05. In a later analysis, HLA-associated TCR beta chains showed more clonal expansion and lower generation probabilities than non-associated chains that were equally common. In a later genetic analysis, a missense DCLRE1C variant was associated with V-gene and J-gene trimming of TCR beta chains, and the association was replicated in an independent cohort. According to the authors, the approach could potentially be generalized to other disease states and immunological phenotypes. Sequencing depth was assumed to be roughly uniform across donors in the presence/absence analyses, though that assumption may not hold. In the study, around 160 TCR beta chains were listed as associated with cytomegalovirus. According to a later analysis, TCR association rates differed among HLA loci, with DRB1 alleles showing the most associated TCRs and HLA-C alleles showing the fewest. Broadly in line with IMGT annotations, most TCR beta V segments showed up in productive rearrangements about 87% or about 30% of the time in an earlier analysis of approximately 600 of the donors. The cohort was sequenced for TCR beta chains only, and without alpha or paired-chain data the features that could be detected were limited. In vitro tests confirmed that a few of the cytomegalovirus-associated TCR beta chains recognize cytomegalovirus antigens.

The cohort consisted of 600 or so healthy bone marrow donors. All cohort members were sampled while nominally healthy, although unrecorded immune exposures were likely present. The donor tested CMV seronegative, placing the donor among the 350 or so seronegative members of the cohort. A peripheral blood sample was collected from each donor, and TCR beta sequencing was performed on peripheral blood mononuclear cells. Genomic DNA extraction from the blood cell samples was performed with the Qiagen DNeasy Blood Extraction Kit. This clone has a handful of counts. The antigen it binds to is not known. There are no base qualities to consult, and no much larger clone falls within one base. After removal of 3 bases from V and 7 bases from J, the junction retains 9 bases not matched to a gene. The germline V gene (reference sequence) specifies LNHDA as CDR1 and SQIVND as CDR2. There are 15 amino acids in the CDR3, from cysteine to phenylalanine inclusive. The CDR3 DNA has 45 bases and is translated from base 1.

This clonotype originated in a male donor in good health and CMV-seronegative. The sequence is built from TRBV19 and TRBJ2-1; TRBD2 fits 7 bases in the junction. Sequences were obtained from PBMCs. The CDR3 amino acid sequence is: CASSMAGLVRNEQFF. Read as DNA, the sequence is TGTGCCAGTAGTATGGCCGGACTAGTTAGGAATGAGCAGTTCTTC.